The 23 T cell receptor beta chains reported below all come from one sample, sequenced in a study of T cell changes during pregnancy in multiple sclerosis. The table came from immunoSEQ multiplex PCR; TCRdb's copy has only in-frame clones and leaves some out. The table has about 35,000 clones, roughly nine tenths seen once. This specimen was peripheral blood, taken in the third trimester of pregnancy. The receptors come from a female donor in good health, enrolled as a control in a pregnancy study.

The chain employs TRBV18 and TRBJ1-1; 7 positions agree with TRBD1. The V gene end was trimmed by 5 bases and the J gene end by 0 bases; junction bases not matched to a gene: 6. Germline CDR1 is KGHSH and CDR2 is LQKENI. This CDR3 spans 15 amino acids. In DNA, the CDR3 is TGTGCCAGCTCATCCACGGGACAGATGAACACTGAAGCTTTCTTT. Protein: CASSSTGQMNTEAFF.

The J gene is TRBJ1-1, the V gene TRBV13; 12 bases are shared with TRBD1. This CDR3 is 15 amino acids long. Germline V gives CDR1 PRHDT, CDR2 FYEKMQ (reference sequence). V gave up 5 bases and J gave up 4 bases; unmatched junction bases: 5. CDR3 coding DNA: TGTGCCAGCAGCCTCGGGACAGGGGGCTTCACTGAAGCTTTCTTT. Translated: CASSLGTGGFTEAFF.

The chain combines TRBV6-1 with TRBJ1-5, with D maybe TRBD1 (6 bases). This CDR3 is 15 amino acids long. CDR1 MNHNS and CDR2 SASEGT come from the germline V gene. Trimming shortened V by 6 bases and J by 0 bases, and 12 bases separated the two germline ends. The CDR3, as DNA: TGTGCCAGCAGCGCCGGGACAACTAGCAATCAGCCCCAGCATTTT. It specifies CASSAGTTSNQPQHF.

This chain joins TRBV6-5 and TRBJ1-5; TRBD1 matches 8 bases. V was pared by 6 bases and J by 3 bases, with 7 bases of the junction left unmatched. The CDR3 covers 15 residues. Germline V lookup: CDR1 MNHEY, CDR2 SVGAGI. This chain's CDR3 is CASSTDRAHNQPQHF. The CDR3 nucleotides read TGTGCCAGCAGCACGGACAGGGCCCACAATCAGCCCCAGCATTTT.

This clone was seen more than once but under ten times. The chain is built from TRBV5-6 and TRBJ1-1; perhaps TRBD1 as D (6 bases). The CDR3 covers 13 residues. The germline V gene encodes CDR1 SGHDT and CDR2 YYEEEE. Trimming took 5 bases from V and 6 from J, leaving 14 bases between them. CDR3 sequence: CASSPTGFAEAFF. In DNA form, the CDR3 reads TGTGCCAGCAGTCCAACAGGGTTCGCTGAAGCTTTCTTT.

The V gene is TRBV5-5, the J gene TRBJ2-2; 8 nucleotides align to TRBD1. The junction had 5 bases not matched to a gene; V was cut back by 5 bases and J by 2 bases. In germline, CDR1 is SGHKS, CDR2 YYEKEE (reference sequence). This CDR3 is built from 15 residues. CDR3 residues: CASRSQGGNTGELFF. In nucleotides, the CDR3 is TGTGCCAGCAGATCACAGGGGGGTAACACCGGGGAGCTGTTTTTT.

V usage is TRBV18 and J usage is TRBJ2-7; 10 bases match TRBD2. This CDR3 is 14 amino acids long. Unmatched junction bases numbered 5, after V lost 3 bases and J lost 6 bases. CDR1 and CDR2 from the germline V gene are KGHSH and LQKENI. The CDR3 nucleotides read TGTGCCAGCTCACCCTCTAGCGGGAGTGGCGAGCAGTACTTC. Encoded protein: CASSPSSGSGEQYF.

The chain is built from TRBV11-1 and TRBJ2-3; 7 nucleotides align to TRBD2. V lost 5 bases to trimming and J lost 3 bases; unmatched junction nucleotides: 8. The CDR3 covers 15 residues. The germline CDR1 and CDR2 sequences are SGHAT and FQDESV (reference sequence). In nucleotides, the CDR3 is TGTGCCAGCAGCAGGGCGGGAGCCTCGACAGATACGCAGTATTTT. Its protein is CASSRAGASTDTQYF.

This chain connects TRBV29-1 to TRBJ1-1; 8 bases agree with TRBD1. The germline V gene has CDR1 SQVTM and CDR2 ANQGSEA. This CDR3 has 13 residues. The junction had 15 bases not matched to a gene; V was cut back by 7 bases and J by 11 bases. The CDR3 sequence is CSARQGSLLLAFF. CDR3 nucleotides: TGCAGCGCCCGACAGGGGTCACTTTTGTTGGCTTTCTTT.

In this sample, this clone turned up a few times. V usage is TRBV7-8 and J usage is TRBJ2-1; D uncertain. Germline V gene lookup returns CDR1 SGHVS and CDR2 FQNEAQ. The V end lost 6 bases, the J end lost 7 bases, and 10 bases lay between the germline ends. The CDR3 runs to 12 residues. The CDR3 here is CASSLRSNEQFF. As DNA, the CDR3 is TGTGCCAGCAGTCTAAGATCGAATGAGCAGTTCTTC.

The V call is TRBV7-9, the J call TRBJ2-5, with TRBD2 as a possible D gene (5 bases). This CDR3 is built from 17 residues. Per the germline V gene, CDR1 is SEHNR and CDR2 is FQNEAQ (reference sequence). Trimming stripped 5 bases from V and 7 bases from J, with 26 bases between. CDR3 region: CASSTAPPSPGRGTQYF. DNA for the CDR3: TGTGCCAGCAGCACCGCGCCCCCCTCCCCGGGCCGGGGGACCCAGTACTTC.

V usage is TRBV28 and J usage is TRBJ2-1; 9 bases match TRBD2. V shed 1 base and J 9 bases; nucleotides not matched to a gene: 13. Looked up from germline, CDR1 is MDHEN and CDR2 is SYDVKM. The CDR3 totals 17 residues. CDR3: CASSLLRLAANGGEQFF. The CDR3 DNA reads TGTGCCAGCAGTTTATTAAGACTAGCGGCAAACGGGGGTGAGCAGTTCTTC.

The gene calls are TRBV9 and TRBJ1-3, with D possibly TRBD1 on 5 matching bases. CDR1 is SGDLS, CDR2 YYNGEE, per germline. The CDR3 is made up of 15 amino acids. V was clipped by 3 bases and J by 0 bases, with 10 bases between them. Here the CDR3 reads CASSETDFSGNTIYF. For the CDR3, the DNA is TGTGCCAGCAGCGAGACAGACTTCTCTGGAAACACCATATATTTT. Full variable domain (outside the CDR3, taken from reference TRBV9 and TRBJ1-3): DSGVTQTPKHLITATGQRVTLRCSPRSGDLSVYWYQQSLDQGLQFLIQYYNGEERAKGNILERFSAQQFPDLHSELNLSSLELGDSALYFCASSETDFSGNTIYFGEGSWLTVV.

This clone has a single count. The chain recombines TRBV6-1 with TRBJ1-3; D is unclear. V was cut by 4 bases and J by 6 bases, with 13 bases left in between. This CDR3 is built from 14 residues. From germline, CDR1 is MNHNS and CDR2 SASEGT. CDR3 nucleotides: TGTGCCAGCAGTGTGGCGGTTGACTCAAACACCATATATTTT. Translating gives CASSVAVDSNTIYF.

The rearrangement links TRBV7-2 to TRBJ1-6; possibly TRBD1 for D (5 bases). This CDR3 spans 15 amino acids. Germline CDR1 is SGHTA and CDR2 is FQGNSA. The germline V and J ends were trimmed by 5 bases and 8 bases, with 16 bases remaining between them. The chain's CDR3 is CASSPETVSHSPLHF. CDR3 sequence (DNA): TGTGCCAGCAGCCCCGAGACAGTTTCCCATTCACCCCTCCACTTT.

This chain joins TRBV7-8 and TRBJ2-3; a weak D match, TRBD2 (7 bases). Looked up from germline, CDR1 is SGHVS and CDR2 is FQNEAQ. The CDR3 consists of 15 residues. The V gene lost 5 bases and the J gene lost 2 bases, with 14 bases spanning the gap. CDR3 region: CASSPYRGATDTQYF. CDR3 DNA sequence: TGTGCCAGCAGCCCCTATCGGGGGGCCACAGATACGCAGTATTTT.

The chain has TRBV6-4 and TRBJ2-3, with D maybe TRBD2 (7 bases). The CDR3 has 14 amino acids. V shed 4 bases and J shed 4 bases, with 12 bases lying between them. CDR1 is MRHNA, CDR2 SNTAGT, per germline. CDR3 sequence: CASSGGGPADTQYF. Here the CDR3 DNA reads TGTGCCAGCAGTGGGGGGGGGCCCGCAGATACGCAGTATTTT.

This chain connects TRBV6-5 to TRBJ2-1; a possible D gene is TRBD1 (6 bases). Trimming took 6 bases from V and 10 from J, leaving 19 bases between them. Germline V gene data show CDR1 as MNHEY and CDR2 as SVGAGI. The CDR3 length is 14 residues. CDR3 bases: TGTGCCAGCAGCGACACTCTCCAAGGACAGGAGCAGTTCTTC. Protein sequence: CASSDTLQGQEQFF.

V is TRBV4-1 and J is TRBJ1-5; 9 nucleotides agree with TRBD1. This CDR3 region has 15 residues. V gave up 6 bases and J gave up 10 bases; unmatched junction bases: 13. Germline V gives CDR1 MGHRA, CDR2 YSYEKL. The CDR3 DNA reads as TGCGCCAGCAGTTGGGAAGACAGGGGGGCAGATCCCCAGCATTTT. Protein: CASSWEDRGADPQHF.

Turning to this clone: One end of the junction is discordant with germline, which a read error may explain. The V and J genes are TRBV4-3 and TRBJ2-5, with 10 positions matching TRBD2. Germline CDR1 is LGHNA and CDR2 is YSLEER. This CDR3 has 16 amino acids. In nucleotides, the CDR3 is TGCGCCAGCAGTCAAGATCGAGCGGGGGGGCTCGAGACCCAGTACTTC. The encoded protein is CASSQDRAGGLETQYF.

This CDR3 reads CASSGAGMPADTQYF. The CDR3, as DNA: TGTGCCAGCAGTGGAGCGGGGATGCCGGCAGATACGCAGTATTTT. This chain uses TRBV6-4 with TRBJ2-3, with 7 bases lining up with TRBD2. There are 15 residues in the CDR3. The germline CDR1 and CDR2 sequences are MRHNA and SNTAGT. V lost 4 bases and J lost 4; bases outside the gene matches: 8.

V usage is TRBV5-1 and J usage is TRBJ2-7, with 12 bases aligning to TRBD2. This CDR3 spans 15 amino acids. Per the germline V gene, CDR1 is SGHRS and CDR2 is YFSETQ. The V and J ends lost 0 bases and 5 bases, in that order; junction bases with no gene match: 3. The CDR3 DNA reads TGCGCCAGCAGCTTGGGACTAGCGGGAGCCCACGAGCAGTACTTC. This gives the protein CASSLGLAGAHEQYF.

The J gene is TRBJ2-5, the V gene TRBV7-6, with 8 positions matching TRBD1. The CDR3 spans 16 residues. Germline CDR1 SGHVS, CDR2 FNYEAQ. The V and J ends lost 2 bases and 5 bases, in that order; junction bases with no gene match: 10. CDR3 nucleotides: TGTGCCAGCAGCTTAAGCAGGGGGCGATTTGGGGAGACCCAGTACTTC. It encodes CASSLSRGRFGETQYF.